Presented here are 6 T cell receptor beta chains from one specimen sequenced in a study of blood T cell repertoires in COVID-19. Sequencing used immunoSEQ multiplex PCR; TCRdb keeps in-frame clones, though not all of them. Of about 140,000 clones in the sample, 80% to 90% are singletons; the top ten hold approximately 3%. Material for sequencing was peripheral blood. The receptors were gathered from a woman aged 55-70 years with active COVID-19.

This clone occurred once. V usage is TRBV10-3 and J usage is TRBJ2-3; perhaps TRBD1 as D (5 bases). Per the germline V gene, CDR1 is ENHRY and CDR2 is SYGVKD. CDR3 length: 14 residues. Between the trimmed V and J ends, which lost 6 bases and 0 bases, there was a span of 10 bases. The CDR3 here is CAIRLTDSTDTQYF. The CDR3 bases are TGTGCCATCAGACTGACAGACAGCACAGATACGCAGTATTTT.

The chain couples TRBV19 to TRBJ1-4, with a possible D match to TRBD1 (5 bases). The V end was cut by 6 bases, the J end by 0 bases, with 14 bases between. Per the germline V gene, CDR1 is LNHDA and CDR2 is SQIVND (reference sequence). This CDR3 has 16 amino acids. CDR3 amino acids: CASSHRSASTNEKLFF. The CDR3 DNA reads TGTGCCAGTAGCCACAGGAGTGCATCAACTAATGAAAAACTGTTTTTT.

This clone was recorded at least ten times. V and J are TRBV2 and TRBJ2-7, with 9 bases that match TRBD2. Trimming took 1 base from V and 0 from J; bases not matched to a gene: 1. The CDR3 loop spans 15 amino acids. Germline V gene data show CDR1 as SNHLY and CDR2 as FYNNEI. In DNA, the CDR3 is TGTGCCAGCAGTGAAGGTAGCGGGAGCTCCTACGAGCAGTACTTC. Amino acids: CASSEGSGSSYEQYF.

The chain joins TRBV5-5 to TRBJ2-7, with D tentatively TRBD1 (6 bases). In germline, CDR1 is SGHKS, CDR2 YYEKEE (reference sequence). The CDR3 has 17 amino acids. V was clipped by 1 base and J by 2 bases, with 19 bases between them. The CDR3 coding sequence is TGTGCCAGCAGCTTGTTGGCAGGGGTGACTCGGGCCTACGAGCAGTACTTC. Protein: CASSLLAGVTRAYEQYF.

The chain employs TRBV19 and TRBJ1-4; 8 nucleotides align to TRBD1. Germline CDR1 and CDR2: LNHDA and SQIVND (reference sequence). Germline trimming cut 4 bases from V and 3 bases from J; bases unmatched to any gene: 4. The CDR3 has 15 amino acids. CDR3 DNA sequence: TGTGCCAGTAGTACCGGGACAGGCCCTAATGAAAAACTGTTTTTT. Protein sequence: CASSTGTGPNEKLFF.

The chain combines TRBV2 with TRBJ1-6; D may be TRBD1 (5 bases). The CDR3 is 14 amino acids. V was clipped by 4 bases and J by 7 bases, with 11 bases between them. Germline V CDR1 and CDR2: SNHLY, FYNNEI. CDR3 amino acids: CASSVRGLNSPLHF. CDR3 in DNA: TGTGCCAGCAGTGTGCGGGGGTTGAATTCACCCCTCCACTTT.